These T cell receptor beta chains were read from a single sample in a study of T cell changes during pregnancy in multiple sclerosis. Repertoires were generated with immunoSEQ multiplex PCR, while TCRdb's copy carries only in-frame clones and drops some. The sample has around 55,000 clones; more than 80% are singletons. The starting material was CD4+ T cells from peripheral blood mononuclear cells, obtained in the first trimester of pregnancy. The source of these receptors is a female donor with multiple sclerosis, enrolled in a pregnancy study. Each CDR3 is given with its conserved first and last residue. The order of the fields is clone size, J gene, D gene, V gene, CDR3 protein, CDR3 DNA. The D gene is left open where the match is weak. The size field is filled for only some rows; it gives once, few, many or a size class.

NA TRBJ2-2 TRBD2 TRBV5-1 CASSTGLAGGTGELFF TGCGCCAGCAGCACGGGACTAGCGGGAGGCACCGGGGAGCTGTTTTTT
once TRBJ2-1 TRBD2 TRBV7-3 CASSLGREYNEQFF TGTGCCAGCAGCTTAGGGCGGGAGTACAATGAGCAGTTCTTC
NA TRBJ2-5 TRBD1 TRBV9 CASSASPGQGGKETQYF TGTGCCAGCAGCGCATCCCCGGGACAGGGGGGGAAAGAGACCCAGTACTTC
once TRBJ2-7 TRBD2 TRBV6-5 CASSYTSGIPYEQYF TGTGCCAGCAGCTACACTAGCGGGATCCCCTACGAGCAGTACTTC
NA TRBJ2-3 TRBD1 TRBV5-1 CASSYGDRSTDTQYF TGCGCCAGCAGCTACGGGGACAGAAGCACAGATACGCAGTATTTT
NA TRBJ1-1 NA TRBV27 CASTKGSSEAFF TGTGCCAGCACCAAAGGTAGCTCTGAAGCTTTCTTT
NA TRBJ1-1 TRBD1 TRBV9 CASSLSTGENTEAFF TGTGCCAGCAGCCTTTCCACAGGGGAGAACACTGAAGCTTTCTTT
NA TRBJ2-3 TRBD1 TRBV14 CASSRRDRGRTDTQYF TGTGCCAGCAGCCGGAGAGACAGGGGGCGCACAGATACGCAGTATTTT
NA TRBJ2-1 NA TRBV18 CASSPTTDSMQFF TGTGCCAGCTCACCCACGACCGACAGCATGCAGTTCTTC
NA TRBJ2-1 NA TRBV7-6 CASSGEAGGLIYNEQFF TGTGCCAGCAGCGGGGAGGCAGGGGGGCTAATCTACAATGAGCAGTTCTTC
NA TRBJ2-7 TRBD2 TRBV15 CATSTPGLAGVEQYF TGTGCCACCAGCACCCCGGGACTAGCGGGAGTTGAGCAGTACTTC
NA TRBJ2-7 TRBD1 TRBV25-1 CASSELARGLVQYF TGTGCCAGCAGTGAATTAGCCAGGGGGCTCGTGCAGTACTTC
NA TRBJ2-3 TRBD1 TRBV7-2 CASSRQGITDTQYF TGTGCCAGCAGCCGACAGGGGATCACAGATACGCAGTATTTT
NA TRBJ1-1 NA TRBV9 CASSPYGMNTEAFF TGTGCCAGCAGCCCTTATGGCATGAACACTGAAGCTTTCTTT
NA TRBJ2-2 NA TRBV4-3 CASSQEFPGGRGGELFF TGCGCCAGCAGCCAAGAATTTCCCGGAGGCAGGGGCGGGGAGCTGTTTTTT
NA TRBJ2-2 NA TRBV7-9 CASSLKQGYTGELFF TGTGCCAGCAGCTTAAAACAGGGATACACCGGGGAGCTGTTTTTT
NA TRBJ2-6 NA TRBV19 CASTERGSSLLKEGNVLTF TGTGCCAGTACCGAACGCGGCAGTTCACTACTAAAAGAGGGTAACGTCCTGACTTTC
NA TRBJ2-3 TRBD2 TRBV23-1 CASSRSPGGVTQYF TGCGCCAGCAGTCGCTCGCCGGGAGGCGTTACGCAGTATTTT
NA TRBJ2-1 TRBD1 TRBV2 CASSGTGVVEQFF TGTGCCAGCAGTGGAACAGGGGTTGTTGAGCAGTTCTTC
NA TRBJ1-2 NA TRBV30 CAWNRGAYGYTF TGTGCCTGGAATCGAGGCGCCTATGGCTACACCTTC
NA TRBJ2-1 TRBD2 TRBV4-1 CASSQDLFGLAAAYNEQFF TGCGCCAGCAGCCAAGATCTATTCGGACTAGCGGCGGCATACAATGAGCAGTTCTTC
NA TRBJ2-5 TRBD1 TRBV29-1 CSVRGQGKETQYF TGCAGCGTCCGAGGACAGGGGAAAGAGACCCAGTACTTC
NA TRBJ2-2 NA TRBV7-2 CASSFYTYTGELFF TGTGCCAGCAGCTTTTACACCTACACCGGGGAGCTGTTTTTT
NA TRBJ2-7 NA TRBV2 CASSETYEQYF TGTGCCAGCAGCGAGACCTACGAGCAGTACTTC
once TRBJ2-7 NA TRBV2 CASREGDISYEQYF TGTGCCAGCAGAGAGGGAGACATTTCCTACGAGCAGTACTTC
NA TRBJ1-4 NA TRBV6-6 CAITKAGEKLFF TGTGCCATCACCAAGGCGGGGGAAAAACTGTTTTTT
NA TRBJ1-1 NA TRBV28 CASSLGRGFTEAFF TGTGCCAGCAGTTTGGGCAGGGGTTTCACTGAAGCTTTCTTT
NA TRBJ1-3 NA TRBV18 CASSPGLNTIYF TGTGCCAGCTCACCAGGGCTGAACACCATATATTTT